This T cell receptor beta chain originates from a study of blood T cells in healthy people across ages. This clonotype was observed a handful of times. Its target is unknown. The use of a sample-barcoded 5' primer and a J-beta primer mix characterized a second PCR of roughly 6 to 11 cycles. Researchers report that a template-switch adaptor with 12 random nucleotides tagged each cDNA molecule. Per-sample output comprised a minimum of 2.5 million paired-end reads containing CDR3. TCRdb used MiXCR to reprocess the 5' RACE reads, holding one entry per CDR3 protein. The sample lists around 800,000 distinct CDR3 sequences, less than 60% occurring once. With V trimmed by 4 bases and J by 7 bases, 7 bases remained unmatched. This CDR3 spans 13 amino acids. Germline V gene lookup returns CDR1 SGHNT and CDR2 YYREEE (reference sequence). General study points: The study found TCR beta diversity correlated strongly with naive T cell percentage. Age showed a roughly linear inverse relationship with TCR beta diversity per million T cells.

This clonotype was obtained from an elderly man in good health. This sequence joins TRBV5-4 and TRBJ1-2; 7 positions match TRBD1. Sequenced: blood. The CDR3 DNA is TGTGCCAGCAGCGAAGGGGGCTCGGGTGGCTACACCTTC. Translating gives CASSEGGSGGYTF.